The 11 T cell receptor beta chains presented below share a single source sample, sequenced in a study of Tregs in tolerant kidney transplant recipients. Generated by immunoSEQ multiplex PCR, the TCRdb table keeps only in-frame clones and is missing some. The sample includes 92,000 or so clones, about 92% of them seen just once. The sequenced material came from CD8+ T cells from blood. These receptors were taken from a human donor in good health.

The gene calls are TRBV11-2 and TRBJ2-7; tentative D call: TRBD2 (5 bases). Trimming removed 2 bases from V and 4 bases from J, with 15 bases in between. The CDR3 loop spans 15 amino acids. CDR1 is SGHAT, CDR2 FQNNGV, per germline. DNA for the CDR3: TGTGCCAGCAGCTTAAGTTCGGGGAGTTGGTACGAGCAGTACTTC. It specifies CASSLSSGSWYEQYF.

The chain has TRBV7-9 and TRBJ2-6, with D possibly called TRBD1 or TRBD2 (5 bases each). The CDR3 is 16 residues long. Trimming stripped 5 bases from V and 2 bases from J, with 13 bases between. Germline lookup yields CDR1 SEHNR and CDR2 FQNEAQ (reference sequence). CDR3 sequence (DNA): TGTGCCAGCAGCCCTAGTGGGGGACCTGGGGCCAACGTCCTGACTTTC. This codes for CASSPSGGPGANVLTF.

CDR3 in amino acids: CSVEAAGRRCEAFF. CDR3 bases: TGCAGCGTTGAAGCAGCGGGCAGGAGGTGTGAAGCTTTCTTT. This chain uses TRBV29-1 with TRBJ1-1; unclear D gene. CDR1 is SQVTM and CDR2 is ANQGSEA in the germline V gene. Trimming removed 1 base from V and 7 bases from J, with 16 bases in between. The CDR3 loop spans 14 amino acids.

The CDR3 sequence is CASSPREGLSGNIQYF. The CDR3 bases are TGTGCCAGCAGCCCCCGGGAGGGACTATCAGGAAACATTCAGTACTTC. J is TRBJ2-4 and V is TRBV5-4; 8 nucleotides align to TRBD2. The V gene end was trimmed by 4 bases and the J gene end by 6 bases; junction bases not matched to a gene: 12. The CDR3 is made up of 16 amino acids. Per the germline V gene, CDR1 is SGHNT and CDR2 is YYREEE (reference sequence).

The gene calls are TRBV4-1 and TRBJ2-3; D gene uncertain. The V end was cut by 8 bases, the J end by 3 bases, with 18 bases between. The CDR3 extends over 15 amino acids. From germline, CDR1 is MGHRA and CDR2 YSYEKL. CDR3 coding DNA: TGCGCCAGCGCACCTAGGGCGTTAGCAACAGATACGCAGTATTTT. It yields the protein CASAPRALATDTQYF.

This clone was seen just once. The chain recombines TRBV7-2 with TRBJ2-3, with 9 bases that match TRBD2. In germline, CDR1 is SGHTA, CDR2 FQGNSA. Unmatched junction bases numbered 5, after V lost 5 bases and J lost 2 bases. This CDR3 has 15 amino acids. CDR3 bases: TGTGCCAGCAGCCCGCGGGGGGGATTCACAGATACGCAGTATTTT. Amino acid sequence: CASSPRGGFTDTQYF.

The CDR3 sequence is CASSDPAGGRHSYEQYF. The CDR3 nucleotides are TGTGCCAGCAGTGATCCAGCGGGAGGACGACACTCCTACGAGCAGTACTTC. The chain has TRBV6-1 and TRBJ2-7, with 9 bases that match TRBD2. The junction had 9 bases not matched to a gene; V was cut back by 3 bases and J by 0 bases. Germline assignment: CDR1 MNHNS and CDR2 SASEGT. The CDR3 totals 17 residues.

The chain is built from TRBV5-1 and TRBJ1-1, with 7 bases matching TRBD1. The CDR3 spans 15 residues. Trimming cost V 5 bases and J 3 bases; bases outside gene matches: 10. Germline loops: CDR1 SGHRS, CDR2 YFSETQ. Here the CDR3 reads CASSWDSLIHTEAFF. The CDR3 DNA follows: TGCGCCAGCAGTTGGGACAGCCTCATTCACACTGAAGCTTTCTTT.

Regarding this clone: This sample includes further DNA sequences coding for the same CDR3. The CDR3 loop is CASSEGGGSSYEQYF. The CDR3 nucleotides are TGTGCCAGCAGTGAAGGGGGGGGCTCCTCCTACGAGCAGTACTTC. V is TRBV6-1 and J is TRBJ2-7; D perhaps matches TRBD2 (7 bases). The CDR3 is 15 amino acids. Germline loops: CDR1 MNHNS, CDR2 SASEGT. V was shortened by 1 base and J by 0 bases, with 10 bases between the two germline ends.

The chain is built from TRBV6-5 and TRBJ1-1, with 7 bases lining up with TRBD1. V was pared by 6 bases and J by 5 bases, with 6 bases of the junction left unmatched. CDR1 MNHEY and CDR2 SVGAGI come from the germline V gene. CDR3 length equals 13 residues. In nucleotides, the CDR3 is TGTGCCAGCAGAACCCAGGGGGGTACTGAAGCTTTCTTT. Translation gives CASRTQGGTEAFF.

The rearrangement uses TRBV7-8 and TRBJ2-1; D gene uncertain. The CDR3 is 15 residues long. Trimming stripped 0 bases from V and 7 bases from J, with 13 bases between. The V gene's germline CDR1 is SGHVS and CDR2 FQNEAQ. In DNA, the CDR3 is TGTGCCAGCAGCTTAGCGATAGGCATCCTGAATGAGCAGTTCTTC. Residues: CASSLAIGILNEQFF.